This passage covers 20 T cell receptor beta chains from one sample sequenced in a study of CD4 T cells in relation to SARS-CoV-2 and coronaviruses (dated by TCRdb to 2020 to 2022). The receptor library was made with the immunoSEQ multiplex PCR assay. Drawn from immuneACCESS, this table holds only the in-frame rearrangements with V and J called that TCRdb kept. Clones are partly lost; checked studies trace under half to an unresolved V gene and leave the rest unexplained. Across this sample there are around 35,000 clones, with approximately 86% seen only once. The ten largest clones capture 3.5% to 5% of the sample. Their antigens are not known. Sequencing was carried out using naive CD4+ T cells from PBMCs, cultured in vitro. The cell subset or site label corresponds to: naive CD4+ T cells isolated by negative enrichment. The receptor set was obtained from an adult with COVID-19.

The rearrangement uses TRBV11-2 and TRBJ2-1; 8 positions match TRBD2. The length of the CDR3 is 16 residues. Germline CDR1 SGHAT, CDR2 FQNNGV. Germline trimming cut 0 bases from V and 8 bases from J; bases unmatched to any gene: 9. The CDR3 loop reads CASSLDLPAGVHEQFF. The CDR3 DNA follows: TGTGCCAGCAGCTTAGATCTACCAGCGGGAGTTCATGAGCAGTTCTTC.

This chain joins TRBV27 and TRBJ2-7, with 11 bases fitting TRBD2. The length of the CDR3 is 15 residues. With 2 bases clipped from V and 9 bases from J, the junction kept 9 bases outside the gene matches. Germline CDR1 reads MNHEY; CDR2 reads SMNVEV (reference sequence). CDR3 sequence (DNA): TGTGCCAGCAGTTTAGGGACTAGCGGATCGGGGTGGCAGTACTTC. It yields the protein CASSLGTSGSGWQYF.

This chain uses TRBV25-1 with TRBJ2-3; D remains ambiguous. V was clipped by 3 bases and J by 2 bases, with 3 bases between them. The CDR3 covers 12 residues. Germline V CDR1 and CDR2: MGHDK, SYGVNS. CDR3 loop: CASSEHTDTQYF. DNA of the CDR3: TGTGCCAGCAGTGAGCACACAGATACGCAGTATTTT. The variable domain in full, completed from reference TRBV25-1 and TRBJ2-3, reads EADIYQTPRYLVIGTGKKITLECSQTMGHDKMYWYQQDPGMELHLIHYSYGVNSTEKGDLSSESTVSRIRTEHFPLTLESARPSHTSQYLCASSEHTDTQYFGPGTRLTVL.

DNA for the CDR3: TGCGCCAGCAGCCACCCAGCTAGCGGGAGGCGTACCGGGGAGCTGTTTTTT. Encoded protein: CASSHPASGRRTGELFF. This chain connects TRBV4-1 to TRBJ2-2; TRBD2 agrees at 11 bases. Germline V lookup: CDR1 MGHRA, CDR2 YSYEKL. The V segment lost 3 bases and the J segment 5 bases; nucleotides outside the gene matches: 8. This CDR3 is built from 17 residues.

This clone was picked up one time. The chain uses TRBV30 and TRBJ1-4; weak D call: TRBD1 (6 bases). The germline V gene encodes CDR1 GTSNPN and CDR2 SVGIG (reference sequence). With 3 bases removed from V and 8 bases from J, the gap between germline ends came to 16 bases. This CDR3 is 14 amino acids long. The CDR3 loop reads CAWSWGGGKEKLFF. The CDR3 DNA is TGTGCCTGGAGCTGGGGAGGGGGAAAGGAAAAACTGTTTTTT.

J is TRBJ2-1 and V is TRBV28; D is unresolved. Germline-derived CDR1 and CDR2 are MDHEN and SYDVKM. This CDR3 is built from 13 residues. Trimming shortened V by 5 bases and J by 5 bases, and 10 bases separated the two germline ends. CDR3 protein: CASSRPDDNEQFF. In DNA, the CDR3 is TGTGCCAGCAGTAGGCCTGACGACAATGAGCAGTTCTTC. Full variable domain (remainder filled in from reference TRBV28 and TRBJ2-1): DVKVTQSSRYLVKRTGEKVFLECVQDMDHENMFWYRQDPGLGLRLIYFSYDVKMKEKGDIPEGYSVSREKKERFSLILESASTNQTSMYLCASSRPDDNEQFFGPGTRLTVL.

V and J are TRBV6-5 and TRBJ2-7; 7 bases agree with TRBD1. The trim removed 2 bases at V and 4 bases at J, leaving 2 bases unmatched. The CDR3 contains 13 residues. The germline CDR1 and CDR2 sequences are MNHEY and SVGAGI. The CDR3: CASSYGDRYEQYF. The CDR3, as DNA: TGTGCCAGCAGTTACGGGGACAGATACGAGCAGTACTTC.

The V and J genes are TRBV28 and TRBJ1-1; D possibly corresponds to TRBD1 (5 bases). The CDR3 length is 15 residues. CDR1 is MDHEN and CDR2 is SYDVKM in the germline V gene. With 6 bases removed from V and 0 bases from J, the gap between germline ends came to 14 bases. The CDR3 nucleotides read TGTGCCAGCAGCCCTTCGGGGCAATTGAACACTGAAGCTTTCTTT. Its protein product is CASSPSGQLNTEAFF.

CDR3 protein: CASSRSQETQYF. CDR3 nucleotides: TGTGCCAGCAGCAGGTCTCAAGAGACCCAGTACTTC. The rearrangement joins TRBV5-4 to TRBJ2-5; D is undetermined. Germline lookup yields CDR1 SGHNT and CDR2 YYREEE (reference sequence). The CDR3 contains 12 residues. V was clipped by 4 bases and J by 2 bases, with 6 bases between them.

This clone was counted a single time. The chain is built from TRBV6-2 or TRBV6-3 and TRBJ2-5; D tentatively fits TRBD1 or TRBD2 (5 bases each). The V gene lost 4 bases and the J gene lost 5 bases, with 14 bases spanning the gap. Per germline, CDR1 MNHEY and CDR2 SVGEGT. This CDR3 spans 14 amino acids. The CDR3 sequence is CASSWGRPAETQYF. The DNA for the CDR3 is TGTGCCAGCAGTTGGGGACGGCCCGCCGAGACCCAGTACTTC.

A word on this clone: The sample carries other DNA sequences with the same CDR3. The chain employs TRBV20-1 and TRBJ2-5; unclear D gene. Germline lookup yields CDR1 DFQATT and CDR2 SNEGSKA (reference sequence). CDR3 length: 11 residues. V lost 1 base and J 5 bases, leaving 5 bases between the germline ends. In nucleotides, the CDR3 is TGCAGTGCTAGAGGTGGTGAGACCCAGTACTTC. Amino acids: CSARGGETQYF.

The rearrangement links TRBV19 to TRBJ1-1, with D perhaps TRBD1 (6 bases). The ends were cut back, 8 bases at V and 0 bases at J, with 10 bases in the middle. This CDR3 spans 13 amino acids. Germline lookup yields CDR1 LNHDA and CDR2 SQIVND (reference sequence). Written as DNA, the CDR3 is TGTGCCAGTGCAGGGGCGATGAACACTGAAGCTTTCTTT. Protein product: CASAGAMNTEAFF.

The chain links TRBV5-4 to TRBJ1-5; 7 nucleotides match TRBD1. Per germline, CDR1 SGHNT and CDR2 YYREEE (reference sequence). V trimming: 0 bases; J trimming: 5 bases; junction bases outside the gene matches: 5. The CDR3 consists of 15 residues. The CDR3, as DNA: TGTGCCAGCAGCTTGGACAGGGGAAGGCATCAGCCCCAGCATTTT. Translated: CASSLDRGRHQPQHF.

About this clone itself: This specimen includes other DNA sequences encoding the same CDR3. V and J are TRBV6-2 or TRBV6-3 and TRBJ2-5; D unresolved. The CDR3 has 11 amino acids. V shed 2 bases and J shed 5 bases, with 3 bases lying between them. Per the germline V gene, CDR1 is MNHEY and CDR2 is SVGEGT. CDR3 in DNA: TGTGCCAGCAGTTACGGGGAGACCCAGTACTTC. Protein sequence: CASSYGETQYF.

A remark on this clone: At one of its ends the junction is not consistent with the germline gene, which may arise from a read error. This chain connects TRBV11-2 to TRBJ1-4; 9 positions agree with TRBD1. CDR1 SGHAT and CDR2 FQNNGV come from the germline V gene. This CDR3 has 13 amino acids. The chain's CDR3 is CASSSTGTGSVLF. Here the CDR3 DNA reads TGTGCCAGCAGCTCCACGGGGACAGGGTCGGTACTTTTT.

The chain employs TRBV15 and TRBJ1-5; D is perhaps TRBD1 (6 bases). The germline V and J ends were trimmed by 7 bases and 0 bases, with 13 bases remaining between them. The length of the CDR3 is 15 residues. Germline V gives CDR1 LNHNV, CDR2 YYDKDF (reference sequence). CDR3 residues: CATKSGVYSNQPQHF. The CDR3 nucleotides are TGTGCCACCAAGTCAGGGGTCTATAGCAATCAGCCCCAGCATTTT.

The rearrangement links TRBV7-9 to TRBJ2-7; perhaps TRBD2 as D (6 bases). V gave up 2 bases and J gave up 3 bases, with 14 bases separating them. There are 15 residues in the CDR3. Germline CDR1 SEHNR, CDR2 FQNEAQ (reference sequence). The DNA of the CDR3 is TGTGCCAGCAGCTTATCGGGAGCTCGTAGCTACGAGCAGTACTTC. Its protein is CASSLSGARSYEQYF.

This clone has more than one count but fewer than ten. The gene calls are TRBV4-1 and TRBJ2-2; D not resolved. Germline assignment: CDR1 MGHRA and CDR2 YSYEKL. V lost 5 bases to trimming and J lost 3 bases, with 7 bases between them. There are 13 residues in the CDR3. The CDR3 here is CASSVVHTGELFF. CDR3 coding DNA: TGCGCCAGCAGCGTAGTCCACACCGGGGAGCTGTTTTTT.

This clone was seen once. The V call is TRBV27, the J call TRBJ2-1, with 9 bases identical to TRBD2. Trimming cost V 6 bases and J 2 bases; bases outside gene matches: 5. CDR3 length equals 15 residues. From germline, CDR1 is MNHEY and CDR2 SMNVEV (reference sequence). The chain's CDR3 is CASRIAGAAYNEQFF. For the CDR3, the DNA is TGTGCCAGCAGAATAGCGGGAGCGGCCTACAATGAGCAGTTCTTC.

The chain has TRBV7-2 and TRBJ2-7; no firm D call. The V end lost 1 base, the J end lost 3 bases, and 7 bases lay between the germline ends. The CDR3 has 13 residues. Germline CDR1 reads SGHTA; CDR2 reads FQGNSA. The CDR3 reads CASSLEVGYEQYF. For the CDR3, the DNA is TGTGCCAGCAGCTTAGAGGTTGGCTACGAGCAGTACTTC.